This T cell receptor beta chain was obtained from a study of post-analysis software for immune sequencing data. At the level of the study: Disease courses included relapsing-remitting, secondary progressive and progressive-relapsing multiple sclerosis. Study-level findings and limits: People with multiple sclerosis had a significantly lower normalized Chao1 diversity than controls did. Samples prepared in the same batch strongly co-clustered by F measure. Controls showed lower frequencies than patients for five or six TRBV segments, and TRBV5-6, TRBV5-1 and TRBV20-1 were among these.

The CDR3 totals 15 residues. CDR1 is SQVTM and CDR2 is ANQGSEA in the germline V gene. V lost 5 bases to trimming and J lost 5 bases; unmatched junction nucleotides: 12. Concerning this clonotype itself: Its antigen remains unidentified.

Built from TCR beta cDNA, the libraries had unique molecular identifiers in them. MiXCR, applied by TCRdb to the PCR reads, yields one record per CDR3 protein. The table has approximately 690,000 distinct CDR3 sequences, around 60% seen once. Sample: blood. The chain joins TRBV29-1 to TRBJ2-5, with 9 bases fitting TRBD1. The source is a girl aged 2 to 10 with multiple sclerosis. CDR3 sequence (DNA): TGCAGCGTTATCGGGTGGGACAGGGCGCGGGAGACCCAGTACTTC. Encoded protein: CSVIGWDRARETQYF.